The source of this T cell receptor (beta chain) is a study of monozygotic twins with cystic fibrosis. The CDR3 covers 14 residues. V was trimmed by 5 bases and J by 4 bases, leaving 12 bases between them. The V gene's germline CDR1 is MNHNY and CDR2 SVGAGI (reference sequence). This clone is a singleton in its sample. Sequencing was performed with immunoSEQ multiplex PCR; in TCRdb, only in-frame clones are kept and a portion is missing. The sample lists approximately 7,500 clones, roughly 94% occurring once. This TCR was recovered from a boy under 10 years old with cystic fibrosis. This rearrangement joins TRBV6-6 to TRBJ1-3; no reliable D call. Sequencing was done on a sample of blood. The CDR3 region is CASSQLVWGNTIYF. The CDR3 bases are TGTGCCAGCAGTCAGCTGGTATGGGGAAACACCATATATTTT.